Listed below are T cell receptor beta chains from one sample, sequenced in a study of OX40 agonist ivuxolimab in advanced cancers. Sequencing used immunoSEQ multiplex PCR; TCRdb keeps in-frame clones, though not all of them. This table holds 100,000 or so clones, approximately 87% found once. This sample comprised CD4+ or CD8+ T cells sorted from blood, obtained in a trial of the OX40 agonist ivuxolimab. These receptors all stem from an adult with an advanced solid tumor such as melanoma, head and neck, liver or kidney cancer. The CDR3 runs from the conserved cysteine through the conserved F or W. A D gene is named only where the DNA matches it firmly. Some rows have no size entry. The others give once, few or many, or a class for an expanded clone.

size,V,J,length,D,CDR3,DNA
once,TRBV6-6,TRBJ1-2,14,NA,CTSTPGLDFYGYTF,TGTACCAGCACCCCGGGACTGGACTTCTATGGCTACACCTTC
NA,TRBV6-1,TRBJ1-1,14,NA,CASRQPSGRTEAFF,TGTGCCAGCAGGCAACCCTCAGGAAGGACTGAAGCTTTCTTT
NA,TRBV18,TRBJ2-7,15,TRBD1,CASSPPGGTGYEQYF,TGTGCCAGCTCACCACCAGGGGGGACAGGCTACGAGCAGTACTTC
NA,TRBV11-3,TRBJ1-1,14,TRBD1,CASSLRGLNTEAFF,TGTGCCAGCAGCCTCAGGGGGCTGAACACTGAAGCTTTCTTT
NA,TRBV5-4,TRBJ2-3,13,NA,CASSGSRRDTQYF,TGTGCCAGCAGCGGGAGTCGAAGGGATACGCAGTATTTT
NA,TRBV6-1,TRBJ1-3,15,TRBD1,CASSRGTGAGNTIYF,TGTGCCAGCAGTCGAGGGACAGGAGCTGGAAACACCATATATTTT
NA,TRBV7-3,TRBJ2-3,16,TRBD2,CASSTTGRGGTDTQYF,TGTGCCAGCAGCACCACAGGGCGGGGGGGCACAGATACGCAGTATTTT
NA,TRBV6-6,TRBJ2-2,15,TRBD2,CATRLAGANTGELFF,TGTGCCACCCGGTTAGCGGGGGCGAACACCGGGGAGCTGTTTTTT
NA,TRBV5-6,TRBJ1-2,17,TRBD1,CASSSGLQGAGGDGYTF,TGTGCCAGCAGCTCAGGTTTACAGGGGGCGGGTGGGGATGGCTACACCTTC
once,TRBV5-4,TRBJ2-5,13,TRBD1,CASSLQGRETQYF,TGTGCCAGCAGCCTACAGGGGCGGGAGACCCAGTACTTC
NA,TRBV2,TRBJ1-1,14,NA,CASSVQGMNTEAFF,TGTGCCAGCAGTGTACAGGGCATGAACACTGAAGCTTTCTTT
NA,TRBV18,TRBJ1-1,12,NA,CASSPAFTEAFF,TGTGCCAGCTCACCAGCTTTCACTGAAGCTTTCTTT
NA,TRBV6-5,TRBJ2-7,15,TRBD1,CASSYRDRGPYEQYF,TGTGCCAGCAGTTACAGGGACAGGGGTCCCTACGAGCAGTACTTC
NA,TRBV5-1,TRBJ1-2,15,TRBD1,CASSFPGQGSFGYTF,TGCGCCAGCAGCTTTCCGGGACAGGGATCCTTTGGCTACACCTTC
NA,TRBV27,TRBJ2-3,13,NA,CASSLKGIATQYF,TGTGCCAGCAGTTTGAAGGGAATAGCTACGCAGTATTTT
NA,TRBV6-1,TRBJ2-3,15,NA,CASSEWGLGPDTQYF,TGTGCCAGCAGTGAATGGGGGTTGGGGCCAGATACGCAGTATTTT
NA,TRBV27,TRBJ1-1,16,NA,CASSPFTWDTSTEAFF,TGTGCCAGCAGTCCATTCACCTGGGACACTAGCACTGAAGCTTTCTTT
NA,TRBV2,TRBJ1-2,15,NA,CASSEGQTYTDGYTF,TGTGCCAGCAGCGAAGGGCAGACCTATACCGATGGCTACACCTTC
NA,TRBV6-6,TRBJ2-7,13,NA,CASRSQGSYEQYF,TGTGCCAGCAGATCTCAAGGCTCCTACGAGCAGTACTTC
NA,TRBV5-8,TRBJ1-5,17,NA,CASSFSREPYSNQPQHF,TGTGCCAGCAGCTTCTCGAGGGAACCTTATAGCAATCAGCCCCAGCATTTT
NA,TRBV5-4,TRBJ2-6,17,NA,CASSIGQFLSGANVLTF,TGTGCCAGCAGCATCGGACAGTTCCTCTCTGGGGCCAACGTCCTGACTTTC
NA,TRBV30,TRBJ2-3,15,TRBD1,CAWNRGQGAVDTQYF,TGTGCCTGGAACCGGGGACAGGGGGCTGTAGATACGCAGTATTTT
NA,TRBV6-1,TRBJ1-1,14,NA,CASSGVTGPTEAFF,TGTGCCAGCAGTGGGGTTACAGGGCCCACTGAAGCTTTCTTT
NA,TRBV14,TRBJ2-3,15,TRBD2,CASSPGASGADTQYF,TGTGCCAGCAGCCCTGGGGCTAGCGGCGCAGATACGCAGTATTTT
NA,TRBV28,TRBJ1-2,16,NA,CASSLTLMLEVYGYTF,TGTGCCAGCAGTTTGACCCTCATGCTTGAGGTCTATGGCTACACCTTC
NA,TRBV6-4,TRBJ2-1,17,TRBD1,CASSPHPGGQGAYEQFF,TGTGCCAGCAGTCCCCACCCAGGGGGGCAGGGGGCATACGAGCAGTTCTTC
NA,TRBV6-4,TRBJ1-1,15,NA,CASSKYSGMNTEAFF,TGTGCCAGCAGTAAGTATTCAGGGATGAACACTGAAGCTTTCTTT
NA,TRBV7-9,TRBJ1-1,12,TRBD1,CASSPRTGRAFF,TGTGCCAGCAGCCCAAGGACAGGAAGAGCTTTCTTT
NA,TRBV7-9,TRBJ1-2,16,TRBD1,CASSRDTGGHPYGYTF,TGTGCCAGCAGCCGGGACACAGGGGGCCATCCTTATGGCTACACCTTC
NA,TRBV2,TRBJ1-4,15,NA,CASGPLSGINEKLFF,TGTGCCAGCGGACCACTTTCGGGGATAAATGAAAAACTGTTTTTT
NA,TRBV27,TRBJ2-1,15,NA,CASSNPSEGINEQFF,TGTGCCAGCTCGAATCCTAGTGAGGGGATCAATGAGCAGTTCTTC
NA,TRBV6-5,TRBJ1-1,13,NA,CASSSAPSGQAFF,TGTGCCAGCAGTTCCGCCCCGTCGGGGCAAGCTTTCTTT
NA,TRBV19,TRBJ2-1,13,TRBD2,CASSMSGVNEQFF,TGTGCCAGTAGTATGAGCGGGGTCAATGAGCAGTTCTTC
NA,TRBV9,TRBJ1-5,14,NA,CASSVEGGQQPQHF,TGTGCCAGCAGCGTAGAAGGCGGCCAGCAGCCCCAGCATTTT
few,TRBV11-3,TRBJ1-1,14,TRBD1,CASSTDRVNTEAFF,TGTGCCAGCAGCACTGACAGGGTGAACACTGAAGCTTTCTTT
NA,TRBV2,TRBJ2-3,12,NA,CASSVGLSVMYF,TGTGCCAGCAGTGTGGGACTCTCCGTAATGTATTTT
NA,TRBV11-3,TRBJ2-2,17,TRBD2,CASSFASGRTNTGELFF,TGTGCCAGCAGCTTCGCTAGCGGGAGGACGAACACCGGGGAGCTGTTTTTT
NA,TRBV7-2,TRBJ2-1,13,NA,CASSPGGSNEQFF,TGTGCCAGCAGCCCGGGGGGCTCGAATGAGCAGTTCTTC
NA,TRBV19,TRBJ1-3,13,NA,CASAGGTGNTIYF,TGTGCCAGTGCCGGGGGAACTGGAAACACCATATATTTT
NA,TRBV6-4,TRBJ2-5,15,NA,CASRPLGSNGETQYF,TGTGCCAGCAGGCCGCTCGGCAGCAACGGAGAGACCCAGTACTTC
once,TRBV6-5,TRBJ2-7,14,NA,CASSYGVGLGEQYF,TGTGCCAGCAGTTACGGCGTCGGTTTAGGGGAGCAGTACTTC
NA,TRBV27,TRBJ1-1,19,NA,CASSLRATTGSGVNTEAFF,TGTGCCAGCAGTTTAAGGGCGACAACAGGTTCAGGGGTGAACACTGAAGCTTTCTTT